This is a list of T cell receptor beta chains from one sample in a study of response to subunit inactivated influenza vaccine. A single record per CDR3 protein comes from TCRdb applying MiXCR to the RT-PCR reads. Of about 700,000 distinct CDR3 sequences listed, approximately 15% are singletons. This specimen consisted of PBMCs from blood, obtained about 14 days before vaccination. Source of these receptors: a man aged 50 to 60 who received an inactivated influenza vaccine. Both conserved end residues are part of each CDR3. The D gene is left open where the match is weak. Rows give clone size only sometimes, using once, few, many, or a class for an expanded clone.

V gene	D gene	clone size	J gene	CDR3 protein	CDR3 DNA
TRBV15	NA	many	TRBJ2-1	CATSIRRSGNEQFF	TGTGCCACCAGCATCAGGCGGTCTGGGAATGAGCAGTTCTTC
TRBV12-3/TRBV12-4	NA	NA	TRBJ2-5	CASSLGVKETQYF	TGTGCCAGCAGTTTAGGCGTGAAAGAGACCCAGTACTTC
TRBV4-3	NA	many	TRBJ2-5	CASSQALEETQYF	TGCGCCAGCAGCCAAGCACTAGAAGAGACCCAGTACTTC
TRBV20-1	NA	many	TRBJ2-5	CSASPARETQYF	TGCAGTGCTAGTCCGGCCAGAGAGACCCAGTACTTC
TRBV18	NA	few	TRBJ2-1	CASSRVADYNEQFF	TGTGCCAGCTCACGGGTAGCGGACTACAATGAGCAGTTCTTC
TRBV7-8	TRBD2	few	TRBJ2-7	CASSLGLVKGGYEQYF	TGTGCCAGCAGCTTAGGTCTGGTTAAGGGAGGGTACGAGCAGTACTTC
TRBV29-1	NA	NA	TRBJ1-1	CSVVDRNTEAFF	TGCAGCGTTGTGGATAGGAACACTGAAGCTTTCTTT
TRBV6-5	NA	many	TRBJ2-7	CASSYAGTSYEQYF	TGTGCCAGCAGTTACGCGGGGACCTCCTACGAGCAGTACTTC
TRBV20-1	NA	few	TRBJ1-5	CSATGSPWAQHF	TGCAGTGCTACCGGGAGTCCTTGGGCCCAGCATTTT
TRBV20-1	TRBD1	NA	TRBJ2-7	CSAMGRDRGLNEQYF	TGCAGTGCTATGGGGCGGGACAGGGGGCTCAACGAGCAGTACTTC
TRBV6-2/TRBV6-3	NA	NA	TRBJ2-7	CASSYSAGISYEQYF	TGTGCCAGCAGTTACTCCGCGGGGATCTCCTACGAGCAGTACTTC
TRBV5-1	TRBD1	once	TRBJ2-5	CASSTGQGVQYF	TGCGCCAGCAGCACCGGACAGGGAGTCCAGTACTTC
TRBV12-3/TRBV12-4	TRBD2	NA	TRBJ2-7	CASSRNNWGGPYEQYF	TGTGCCAGCAGTCGAAATAATTGGGGGGGTCCCTACGAGCAGTACTTC
TRBV15	TRBD2	NA	TRBJ2-4	CATSSLLAGLAKNIQYF	TGTGCCACCAGCAGCCTCCTAGCGGGACTAGCCAAAAACATTCAGTACTTC
TRBV4-2	NA	few	TRBJ1-2	CASSQEGSYGYTF	TGTGCCAGCAGCCAAGAGGGTAGCTATGGCTACACCTTC
TRBV20-1	NA	NA	TRBJ2-7	CSALRRDEQYF	TGCAGTGCTTTAAGGAGAGACGAGCAGTACTTC
TRBV28	NA	many	TRBJ2-5	CASQGFTGTQYF	TGTGCCAGCCAGGGGTTCACTGGGACCCAGTACTTC
TRBV27	NA	NA	TRBJ2-7	CASSWGGLTEQYF	TGTGCCAGCAGTTGGGGGGGGCTAACCGAGCAGTACTTC
TRBV29-1	NA	few	TRBJ2-7	CSVEVGELSYEQYF	TGCAGCGTTGAGGTGGGAGAACTCTCCTACGAGCAGTACTTC
TRBV20-1	NA	many	TRBJ2-4	CSASRQKNIQYF	TGCAGTGCTAGCAGACAGAAAAACATTCAGTACTTC
TRBV3-1	TRBD2	few	TRBJ2-3	CASSQDIAGVGDTQYF	TGTGCCAGCAGCCAAGATATAGCGGGGGTAGGAGATACGCAGTATTTT
TRBV4-3	TRBD2	few	TRBJ2-3	CASSQEERLAGNTQYF	TGCGCCAGCAGCCAAGAGGAGCGGCTAGCGGGGAATACGCAGTATTTT
TRBV12-3/TRBV12-4	NA	many	TRBJ1-3	CASSSVVGTIYF	TGTGCCAGCAGCAGCGTGGTCGGCACCATATATTTT
TRBV6-2/TRBV6-3	TRBD2	many	TRBJ2-1	CASSSPLAGNEQFF	TGTGCCAGCAGCTCCCCCCTAGCGGGCAATGAGCAGTTCTTC
TRBV2	NA	NA	TRBJ2-2	CASSEDRDTGELFF	TGTGCCAGCAGTGAAGACAGGGACACCGGGGAGCTGTTTTTT
TRBV20-1	NA	NA	TRBJ2-5	CSAGWGQETQYF	TGCAGTGCTGGTTGGGGCCAAGAGACCCAGTACTTC
TRBV6-2/TRBV6-3	NA	few	TRBJ2-1	CASSYHPNEQFF	TGTGCCAGCAGTTATCACCCCAATGAGCAGTTCTTC
TRBV7-8	NA	many	TRBJ1-1	CASSLVGGTNTEAFF	TGTGCCAGCAGCTTAGTTGGGGGGACGAACACTGAAGCTTTCTTT
TRBV28	NA	NA	TRBJ2-7	CASSLRGRSAHEQYF	TGTGCCAGCAGTTTAAGGGGGAGATCGGCGCACGAGCAGTACTTC
TRBV5-1	NA	NA	TRBJ2-3	CASSLEARSTDTQYF	TGCGCCAGCAGCTTGGAGGCTAGGAGCACAGATACGCAGTATTTT
TRBV12-3/TRBV12-4	NA	few	TRBJ1-5	CASSLSAGGQPQHF	TGTGCCAGCAGTTTGTCCGCGGGCGGGCAGCCCCAGCATTTT
TRBV5-1	NA	NA	TRBJ2-3	CANSLVSRGTDTQYF	TGCGCCAACAGCTTGGTTTCGAGGGGGACAGATACGCAGTATTTT
TRBV5-1	TRBD2	many	TRBJ2-5	CASSLGTSGSSETQYF	TGCGCCAGCAGCTTAGGGACTAGCGGGAGCTCGGAGACCCAGTACTTC
TRBV15	NA	NA	TRBJ2-2	CATSFRLTGELFF	TGTGCCACCAGCTTTCGACTAACCGGGGAGCTGTTTTTT
TRBV7-9	NA	few	TRBJ2-3	CASSSWAWTDTQYF	TGTGCCAGCAGCTCCTGGGCATGGACAGATACGCAGTATTTT
TRBV12-3/TRBV12-4	NA	few	TRBJ2-2	CASTGMTGELFF	TGTGCCAGCACAGGGATGACCGGGGAGCTGTTTTTT
TRBV15	TRBD1	NA	TRBJ2-5	CATSRDRGLGETQYF	TGTGCCACCAGCAGAGACAGGGGGTTGGGAGAGACCCAGTACTTC
TRBV27	TRBD1	NA	TRBJ2-7	CASRTGVSEQYF	TGTGCCAGCAGGACAGGGGTCAGCGAGCAGTACTTC
TRBV19	NA	NA	TRBJ2-2	CASSRGASGELFF	TGTGCCAGTAGCAGGGGGGCATCCGGGGAGCTGTTTTTT
TRBV7-2	TRBD2	NA	TRBJ2-7	CASSFRLAPSYEQYF	TGTGCCAGCAGCTTCCGACTAGCGCCTTCCTACGAGCAGTACTTC
TRBV29-1	NA	NA	TRBJ2-1	CSEDGSYNEQFF	TGCAGCGAGGACGGTTCCTACAATGAGCAGTTCTTC
TRBV12-3/TRBV12-4	NA	few	TRBJ2-1	CASSRPRDKTAYNEQFF	TGTGCCAGCAGCCGACCCCGGGACAAGACGGCCTACAATGAGCAGTTCTTC
TRBV6-2/TRBV6-3	NA	many	TRBJ2-1	CASSYPRGEMYNEQFF	TGTGCCAGCAGTTACCCCAGGGGCGAGATGTACAATGAGCAGTTCTTC
TRBV5-1	NA	few	TRBJ2-1	CASSVPNSYNEQFF	TGCGCCAGCAGCGTACCCAATTCCTACAATGAGCAGTTCTTC
TRBV3-1	NA	few	TRBJ2-7	CASRHRDTYEQYF	TGTGCCAGCAGACACCGGGACACGTACGAGCAGTACTTC
TRBV20-1	TRBD2	few	TRBJ2-3	CSANPLTSGGTDTQYF	TGCAGTGCCAATCCATTAACTAGCGGTGGCACAGATACGCAGTATTTT
TRBV12-3/TRBV12-4	NA	few	TRBJ2-7	CASRWGTGWEQYF	TGTGCCAGCAGATGGGGAACAGGGTGGGAGCAGTACTTC